This T cell receptor (beta chain) emerged from a study of T-cell memory formation after mild COVID-19. Study summary: TCR clusters showed largely donor specificity.

With constant-segment primers, 5'RACE yielded cDNA libraries of TCR alpha and TCR beta that carried sample barcodes and UMIs. A single record per CDR3 protein comes from TCRdb applying MiXCR to the 5' RACE reads. The sample consists of 95,000 to 110,000 distinct CDR3 sequences, 14% of them appearing once. To note about this clonotype: Antigen unknown.

Study outcomes and limitations: Certain responding clones were present in pre-infection memory, suggesting participation of cross-reactive memory. Mostly located in CM and EM were contracting CD4+ clones, with contracting CD8+ clones located in EMRA.

This CDR3 contains 14 residues. V lost 0 bases and J 4 bases, leaving 8 bases between the germline ends. Germline CDR1 reads LGHNA; CDR2 reads YSLEER. The receptor comes from a man aged 18 to 30 who had mild COVID-19 (a few samples of this study predate the infection). Cell type and time point are not known. The chain uses TRBV4-3 and TRBJ2-3; D is ambiguous. The specimen sequenced was PBMCs or a T cell subset sorted from them (not recorded which). CDR3 nucleotide sequence: TGCGCCAGCAGCCAAGATTGGGCGGCAGATACGCAGTATTTT. It codes for CASSQDWAADTQYF.